This TCR beta chain was captured in a study of T cells in tuberculosis listed by TCRdb under 2018. Background for the entire study: To characterize T cells specific for the mycobacterial lipid antigen glucose monomycolate (GMM), the study used CD1B tetramers together with high-throughput TCR immunosequencing. In a South African clinical cohort, IGRA-negative adolescents, IGRA-positive adolescents with latent tuberculosis and adults with active tuberculosis were compared, with under eleven people in each group. Results the study describes overall, beyond this receptor: Shorter CDR3-alpha lengths in active tuberculosis patients partly drove the smaller NN-distances, and the TCR-beta difference was not statistically significant. Active tuberculosis TCR-alpha repertoires showed smaller mean NN-distances to GMM-specific TCRs than IGRA-negative controls, suggesting clonal expansion of these TCRs. A classifier using the diverse GMM-specific repertoire reached approximately 84% accuracy (AUROC under 0.95), compared with over 60% accuracy using GEM motif frequencies. Clinical samples were selected based on which cryopreserved specimens were available, and the active tuberculosis cases were adults whereas the controls were adolescents.

TCR libraries were generated with the immunoSEQ multiplex PCR assay, using TCR-beta and/or TCR-alpha/delta assays for each sample. The amplified TCR libraries were sequenced using the Illumina high-throughput platform. The study's own analysis went as follows. Clustering and dimensionality reduction were performed using pairwise TCRdist distances among GMM-specific receptors from ex vivo sorted or in vitro expanded T cells. Each clinical repertoire was scored by mean NN-distance, the average TCRdist to the nearest 10% of tetramer-positive reference sequences. GEM TCR motif frequency was computed as the fraction of unique TCRs matching known GEM sequences by V/J usage and CDR3 length. Linear discriminant analysis with leave-one-out cross-validation, implemented in scikit-learn, was used to classify active tuberculosis. The table comes from immuneACCESS by way of TCRdb, which keeps in-frame sequences with V and J called. Part of the clones is missing from these tables; in studies checked, under half for an unresolved V gene and the rest for unknown reasons. V and J calls and clone size come straight from that table; D and trimming were deduced from the DNA. Present in this sample are 38,000 or so clones, nearly 97% of which were seen just once. In total, the top ten clones hold approximately 3.8% of the sample.

With respect to this clone: What this receptor recognizes is not known. No quality values exist for individual bases; no much larger clone is one base distant.

At study entry, a tuberculin skin test and the QuantiFERON-TB GOLD In-Tube IGRA were used to screen adolescents for latent tuberculosis infection. Unsorted cryopreserved PBMC were immunosequenced, covering on average about 100,000 T cells per clinical donor. Eleven high schools in the Worcester region of the Western Cape, South Africa, served as enrollment sites for adolescents aged 12 to 18 years. Approximately 10 adolescents infected with M. tuberculosis and approximately ten uninfected adolescents were chosen and matched for age and sex. Adolescent PBMC were isolated from freshly drawn heparinized blood by density centrifugation and cryopreserved. The germline V gene gives CDR1 as SGDLS and CDR2 as YYNGEE. Spanning cysteine to phenylalanine, the CDR3 consists of 15 amino acids. Kept here is only the CDR3 DNA, which spans 45 bases and is read in frame from base 1. V loses 0 bases, J loses 2 bases, and the germline ends lie 11 bases apart.

The clonotype originates from a donor between 5 and 29 years old with latent tuberculosis or without tuberculosis infection. The chain is assembled from TRBV9 and TRBJ2-5, and perhaps TRBD1 as D gene, on 5 matching bases. The material sequenced was PBMCs. Read as DNA, the sequence is TGTGCCAGCAGCGTAGCTATAGGGGCGCAAGAGACCCAGTACTTC. Its coded protein is CASSVAIGAQETQYF.